One T cell receptor beta chain is described in this entry. This CDR3 has 18 amino acids. Trimming stripped 2 bases from V and 6 bases from J, with 23 bases between. Germline CDR1 SGHTA, CDR2 FQGTGA. These data come from a study of blood T cells in healthy people across ages. Donation came from healthy Caucasian individuals in Russia who were aged roughly 6 to 95. The use of a sample-barcoded 5' primer and a J-beta primer mix characterized a second PCR of roughly 6 to 11 cycles. TCRdb reanalysed the 5' RACE reads using MiXCR and keeps one entry per CDR3 protein. The sample carries 1,100,000 or so distinct CDR3 sequences, 45% recorded once.

The chain has TRBV7-3 and TRBJ2-1; perhaps D is TRBD1 or TRBD2 (5 bases each). The clonotype was recovered from an older woman in good health. Sequencing input: blood. The CDR3 region has the DNA TGTGCCAGCAGCTTAGTTCGTGGGGGAACGGATCCTGTCAATGAGCAGTTCTTC. This gives the protein CASSLVRGGTDPVNEQFF.